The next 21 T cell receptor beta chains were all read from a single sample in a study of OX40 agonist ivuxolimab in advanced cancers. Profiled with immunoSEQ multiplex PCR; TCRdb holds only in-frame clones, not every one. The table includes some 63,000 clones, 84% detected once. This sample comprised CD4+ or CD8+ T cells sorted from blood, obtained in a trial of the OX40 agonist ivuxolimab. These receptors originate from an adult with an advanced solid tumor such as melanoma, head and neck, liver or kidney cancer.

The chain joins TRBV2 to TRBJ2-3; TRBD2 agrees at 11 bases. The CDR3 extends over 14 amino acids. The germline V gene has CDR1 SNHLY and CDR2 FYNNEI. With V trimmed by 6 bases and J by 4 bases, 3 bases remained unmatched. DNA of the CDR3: TGTGCCAGCAGACGACTAGCGGGATCAGATACGCAGTATTTT. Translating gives CASRRLAGSDTQYF.

Here the CDR3 DNA reads TGTGCCAGCAGTCCCGCCGACCTCGGTGGAAACACCATATATTTT. Translating it yields CASSPADLGGNTIYF. This chain connects TRBV6-1 to TRBJ1-3; D gene ambiguous. V was pared by 5 bases and J by 3 bases, with 14 bases between. This CDR3 region has 15 residues. Germline V gene lookup returns CDR1 MNHNS and CDR2 SASEGT.

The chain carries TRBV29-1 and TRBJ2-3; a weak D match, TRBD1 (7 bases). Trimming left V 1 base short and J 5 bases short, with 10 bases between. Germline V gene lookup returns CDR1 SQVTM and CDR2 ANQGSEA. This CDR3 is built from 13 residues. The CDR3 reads CSVEGQGGDTQYF. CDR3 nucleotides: TGCAGCGTTGAAGGGCAGGGGGGAGATACGCAGTATTTT.

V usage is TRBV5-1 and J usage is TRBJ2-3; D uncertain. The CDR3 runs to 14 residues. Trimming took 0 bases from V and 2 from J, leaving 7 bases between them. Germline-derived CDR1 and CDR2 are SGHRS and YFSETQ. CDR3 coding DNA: TGCGCCAGCAGCTTGGAGCAGAACACAGATACGCAGTATTTT. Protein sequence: CASSLEQNTDTQYF.

The CDR3, as DNA: TGTGCCACCAATCTGCTGGGGCGGGGGGTTAGTGCGCAGTATTTT. This codes for CATNLLGRGVSAQYF. The chain links TRBV27 to TRBJ2-3, with 8 bases aligning to TRBD2. CDR1 and CDR2 from the germline V gene are MNHEY and SMNVEV (reference sequence). The V segment lost 10 bases and the J segment 10 bases; nucleotides outside the gene matches: 19. The CDR3 spans 15 residues.

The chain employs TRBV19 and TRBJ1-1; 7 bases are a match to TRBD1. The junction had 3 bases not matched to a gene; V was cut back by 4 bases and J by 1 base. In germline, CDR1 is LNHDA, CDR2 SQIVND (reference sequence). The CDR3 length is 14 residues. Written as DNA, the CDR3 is TGTGCCAGTAGTAACCAGGGGGGGAACACTGAAGCTTTCTTT. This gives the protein CASSNQGGNTEAFF.

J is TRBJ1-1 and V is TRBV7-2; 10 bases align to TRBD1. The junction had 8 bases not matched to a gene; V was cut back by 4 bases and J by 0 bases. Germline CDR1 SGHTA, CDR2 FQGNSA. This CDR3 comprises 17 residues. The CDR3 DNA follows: TGTGCCAGCAGCTCGCGGACAGGGGGATTCATGAACACTGAAGCTTTCTTT. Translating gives CASSSRTGGFMNTEAFF.

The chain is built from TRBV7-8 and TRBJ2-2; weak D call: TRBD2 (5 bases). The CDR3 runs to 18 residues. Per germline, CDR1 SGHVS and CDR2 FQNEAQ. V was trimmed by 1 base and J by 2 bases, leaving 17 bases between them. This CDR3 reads CASSLGLATLLNTGELFF. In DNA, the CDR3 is TGTGCCAGCAGCTTAGGGCTAGCTACCTTACTTAACACCGGGGAGCTGTTTTTT.

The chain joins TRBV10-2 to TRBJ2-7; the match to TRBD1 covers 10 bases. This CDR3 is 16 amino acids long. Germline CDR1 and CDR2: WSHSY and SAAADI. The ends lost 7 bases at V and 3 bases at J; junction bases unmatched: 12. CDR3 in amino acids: CASKGQGFLLGYEQYF. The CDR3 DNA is TGCGCCAGCAAGGGACAGGGGTTCCTCCTGGGCTACGAGCAGTACTTC.

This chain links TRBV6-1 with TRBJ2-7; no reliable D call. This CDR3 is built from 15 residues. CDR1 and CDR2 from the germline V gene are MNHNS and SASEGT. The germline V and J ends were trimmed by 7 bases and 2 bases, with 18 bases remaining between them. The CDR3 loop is CASKTRATATYEQYF. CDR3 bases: TGTGCCAGCAAGACAAGGGCCACAGCGACCTACGAGCAGTACTTC.

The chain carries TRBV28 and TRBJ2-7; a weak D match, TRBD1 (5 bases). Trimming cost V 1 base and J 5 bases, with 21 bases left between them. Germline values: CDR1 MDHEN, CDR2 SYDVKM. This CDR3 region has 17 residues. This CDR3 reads CASSLSQNRWAKNEQYF. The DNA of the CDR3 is TGTGCCAGCAGTTTATCCCAAAACAGGTGGGCTAAAAACGAGCAGTACTTC.

This CDR3 reads CATSRDWKRGSTDTQYF. The CDR3 DNA follows: TGTGCCACCAGCAGAGATTGGAAGCGGGGGAGCACAGATACGCAGTATTTT. This sequence joins TRBV15 and TRBJ2-3, with 8 bases aligning to TRBD2. Unmatched junction bases numbered 5, after V lost 0 bases and J lost 0 bases. The CDR3 is 17 residues long. Germline V gives CDR1 LNHNV, CDR2 YYDKDF (reference sequence).

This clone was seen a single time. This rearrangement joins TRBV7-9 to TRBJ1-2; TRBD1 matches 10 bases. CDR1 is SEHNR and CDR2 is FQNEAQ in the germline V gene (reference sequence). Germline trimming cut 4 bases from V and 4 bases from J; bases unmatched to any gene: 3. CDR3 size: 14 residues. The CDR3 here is CASSSTGGFYGYTF. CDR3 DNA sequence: TGTGCCAGCAGCTCGACAGGGGGCTTCTATGGCTACACCTTC.

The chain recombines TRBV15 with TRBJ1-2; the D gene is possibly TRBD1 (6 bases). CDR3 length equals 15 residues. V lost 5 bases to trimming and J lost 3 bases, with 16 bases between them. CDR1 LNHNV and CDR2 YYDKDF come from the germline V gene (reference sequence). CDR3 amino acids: CATSGFGGNDYGYTF. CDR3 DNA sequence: TGTGCCACCAGCGGATTTGGGGGCAACGACTATGGCTACACCTTC.

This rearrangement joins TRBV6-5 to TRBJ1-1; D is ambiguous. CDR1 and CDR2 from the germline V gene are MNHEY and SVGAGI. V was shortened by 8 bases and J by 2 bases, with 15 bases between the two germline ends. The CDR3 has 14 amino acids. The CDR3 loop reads CASRARAANTEAFF. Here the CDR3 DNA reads TGTGCCAGCCGGGCGAGGGCAGCCAACACTGAAGCTTTCTTT.

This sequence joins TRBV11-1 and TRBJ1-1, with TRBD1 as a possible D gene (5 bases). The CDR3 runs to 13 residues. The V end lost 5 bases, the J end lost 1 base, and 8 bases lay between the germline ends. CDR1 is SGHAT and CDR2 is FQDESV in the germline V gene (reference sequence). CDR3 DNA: TGTGCCAGCAGCGTAGACAGGAACACTGAAGCTTTCTTT. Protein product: CASSVDRNTEAFF.

CDR3 amino acids: CASSASSGTYNEQFF. The DNA of the CDR3 is TGTGCCAGCAGCGCGTCTAGCGGAACTTACAATGAGCAGTTCTTC. V and J are TRBV9 and TRBJ2-1; 7 bases are a match to TRBD2. Germline loops: CDR1 SGDLS, CDR2 YYNGEE. With V trimmed by 3 bases and J by 4 bases, 7 bases remained unmatched. The CDR3 totals 15 residues.

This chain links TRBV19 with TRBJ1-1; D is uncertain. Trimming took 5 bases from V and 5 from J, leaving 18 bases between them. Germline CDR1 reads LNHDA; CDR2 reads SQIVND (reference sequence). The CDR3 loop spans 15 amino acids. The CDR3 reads CASSAYLARETEAFF. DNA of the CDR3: TGTGCCAGTAGTGCGTATCTCGCGAGGGAAACTGAAGCTTTCTTT.

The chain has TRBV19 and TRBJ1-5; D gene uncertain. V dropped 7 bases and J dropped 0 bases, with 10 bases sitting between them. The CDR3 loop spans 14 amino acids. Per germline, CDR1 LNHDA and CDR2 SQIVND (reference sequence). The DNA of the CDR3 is TGTGCCAGTAAGCTTACTCTTAGCAATCAGCCCCAGCATTTT. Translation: CASKLTLSNQPQHF. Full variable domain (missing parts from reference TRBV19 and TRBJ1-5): DGGITQSPKYLFRKEGQNVTLSCEQNLNHDAMYWYRQDPGQGLRLIYYSQIVNDFQKGDIAEGYSVSREKKESFPLTVTSAQKNPTAFYLCASKLTLSNQPQHFGDGTRLSIL.

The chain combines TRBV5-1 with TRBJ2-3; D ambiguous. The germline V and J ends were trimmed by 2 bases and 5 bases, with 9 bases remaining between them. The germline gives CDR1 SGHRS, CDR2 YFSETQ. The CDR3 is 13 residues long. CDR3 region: CASSLKARDTQYF. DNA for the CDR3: TGCGCCAGCAGCTTAAAGGCCCGAGATACGCAGTATTTT.

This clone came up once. In DNA, the CDR3 is TGTGCCATCAGTGAGTCGGCCAGGGCCCCTGGCACCGGGGAGCTGTTTTTT. Amino acid sequence: CAISESARAPGTGELFF. The chain recombines TRBV10-3 with TRBJ2-2; the D gene is possibly TRBD1 (5 bases). The V end was cut by 0 bases, the J end by 4 bases, with 15 bases between. Per the germline V gene, CDR1 is ENHRY and CDR2 is SYGVKD. The CDR3 sequence is 17 residues long.